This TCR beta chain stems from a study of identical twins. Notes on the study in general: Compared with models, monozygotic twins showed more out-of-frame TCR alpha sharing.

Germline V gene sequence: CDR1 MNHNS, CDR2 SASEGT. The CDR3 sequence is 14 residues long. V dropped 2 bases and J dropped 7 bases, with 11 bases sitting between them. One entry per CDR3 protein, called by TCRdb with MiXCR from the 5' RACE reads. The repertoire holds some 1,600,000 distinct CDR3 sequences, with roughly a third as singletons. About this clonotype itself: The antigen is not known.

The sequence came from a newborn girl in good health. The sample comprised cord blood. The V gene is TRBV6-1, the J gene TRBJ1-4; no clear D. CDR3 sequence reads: CASSESPLGEKLFF. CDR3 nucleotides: TGTGCCAGCAGTGAATCCCCCTTGGGTGAAAAACTGTTTTTT.